The 11 T cell receptor beta chains below all came from one sample that was sequenced in a study of blood T cell repertoires in COVID-19. Assay used: immunoSEQ multiplex PCR; TCRdb lists only in-frame clones, some missing. The data contain 100,000 to 150,000 clones, approximately 74% of them seen just once; the ten biggest clones take up 6%. Sequenced input: peripheral blood. These receptors were collected from a man older than 75 with COVID-19, enrolled during active disease.

The chain couples TRBV25-1 to TRBJ2-7; 7 nucleotides match TRBD1. With V trimmed by 6 bases and J by 2 bases, 7 bases remained unmatched. The V gene's germline CDR1 is MGHDK and CDR2 SYGVNS. This CDR3 region has 14 residues. As DNA, the CDR3 is TGTGCCAGCAGGCCCAGGGGGAAACCCTACGAGCAGTACTTC. Amino acid sequence: CASRPRGKPYEQYF.

This sequence joins TRBV28 and TRBJ1-2; maybe TRBD1 (6 bases). V lost 3 bases and J lost 1, with 12 bases in between. CDR3 length: 15 residues. Germline CDR1 is MDHEN and CDR2 is SYDVKM. The CDR3 region is CASSFWGGHNYGYTF. Written as DNA, the CDR3 is TGTGCCAGCAGTTTTTGGGGGGGGCATAACTATGGCTACACCTTC.

This sequence joins TRBV10-2 and TRBJ2-1; TRBD1 matches at 7 bases. Germline trimming cut 3 bases from V and 5 bases from J; bases unmatched to any gene: 1. The CDR3 has 13 residues. Germline V gene sequence: CDR1 WSHSY, CDR2 SAAADI. The CDR3 DNA reads TGCGCCAGCAGTGAACAGGGGCACAATGAGCAGTTCTTC. This gives the protein CASSEQGHNEQFF.

The chain has TRBV5-4 and TRBJ2-1; 12 bases are shared with TRBD2. With 7 bases clipped from V and 8 bases from J, the junction kept 7 bases outside the gene matches. CDR1 is SGHNT and CDR2 is YYREEE in the germline V gene (reference sequence). The CDR3 extends over 14 amino acids. The CDR3 sequence: CASQLAGGGDEQFF. The DNA for the CDR3 is TGTGCCAGCCAACTAGCGGGAGGCGGGGATGAGCAGTTCTTC.

The genes are TRBV6-1 and TRBJ1-5, with a weak D call TRBD1 (5 bases). Germline-derived CDR1 and CDR2 are MNHNS and SASEGT. Trimming stripped 2 bases from V and 0 bases from J, with 8 bases between. The CDR3 is 15 residues long. CDR3 nucleotides: TGTGCCAGCAGTGAATGGGACTTTAGCAATCAGCCCCAGCATTTT. Its translation: CASSEWDFSNQPQHF.

The chain recombines TRBV19 with TRBJ2-7, with 7 bases aligning to TRBD2. The germline V gene has CDR1 LNHDA and CDR2 SQIVND (reference sequence). This CDR3 has 16 amino acids. Unmatched junction bases numbered 9, after V lost 3 bases and J lost 1 base. The CDR3 reads CASSIRASGASYEQYF. CDR3 bases: TGTGCCAGTAGTATTCGGGCTAGCGGAGCTTCCTACGAGCAGTACTTC.

In its sample, this clone was seen once. The V gene is TRBV23-1, the J gene TRBJ2-6, with 7 bases identical to TRBD1. TRBV23-1 is an open reading frame whose function is uncertain. V lost 1 base to trimming and J lost 0 bases; unmatched junction nucleotides: 9. The CDR3 extends over 19 amino acids. CDR3 nucleotides: TGCGCCAGCAGTCAATTACCGGGACAGATTAGCTCTGGGGCCAACGTCCTGACTTTC. Protein sequence: CASSQLPGQISSGANVLTF.

This clone was seen just once. The chain joins TRBV21-1 to TRBJ2-1; the table's D call, TRBD1, was not checked against the DNA. TRBV21-1 is a listed pseudogene. This CDR3 has 17 amino acids. The CDR3 sequence is CASSKALEGAVYNEQFF. The CDR3 DNA sequence: TGTGCCAGCAGCAAAGCGCTCGAGGGGGCGGTCTACAATGAGCAGTTCTTC.

J is TRBJ1-1 and V is TRBV2; D remains unclear. Trimming stripped 6 bases from V and 1 base from J, with 15 bases between. The V gene's germline CDR1 is SNHLY and CDR2 FYNNEI. The CDR3 has 15 residues. CDR3 nucleotide sequence: TGTGCCAGCAGGATAGGAGGGATGGGGAACACTGAAGCTTTCTTT. Amino acid sequence: CASRIGGMGNTEAFF.

This chain uses TRBV5-1 with TRBJ2-5, with 14 bases that match TRBD2. CDR1 is SGHRS and CDR2 is YFSETQ in the germline V gene. CDR3 length equals 19 residues. Germline trimming cut 0 bases from V and 2 bases from J; bases unmatched to any gene: 9. CDR3 sequence: CASSLAGTSGRGGQETQYF. The CDR3 bases are TGCGCCAGCAGCTTGGCCGGGACTAGCGGGAGAGGGGGGCAAGAGACCCAGTACTTC.

V usage is TRBV19 and J usage is TRBJ2-1; TRBD2 aligns across 7 bases. There are 17 residues in the CDR3. With V trimmed by 0 bases and J by 2 bases, 7 bases remained unmatched. CDR1 is LNHDA and CDR2 is SQIVND in the germline V gene (reference sequence). The CDR3 protein is CASSIDLSTSTYNEQFF. DNA for the CDR3: TGTGCCAGTAGTATAGACCTCTCGACTAGCACCTACAATGAGCAGTTCTTC.